This T cell receptor (beta chain) derives from a study of neurological immune-mediated disorders. J gave up 2 bases and V 4 bases, and 16 bases lay outside the gene matches. Germline-derived CDR1 and CDR2 are MNHNS and SASEGT. This CDR3 region has 18 residues. This clonotype has at least ten counts. TCRdb reprocessed the 5' RACE reads with MiXCR, giving one entry per CDR3 protein. This sample yields about 52,000 distinct CDR3 sequences, of which around 3.5% are seen a single time; over 5.5% belongs to the top ten. The source of this sequence is a man aged 55-75 years with multiple sclerosis. The J gene is TRBJ1-1, the V gene TRBV6-1; 7 bases align to TRBD1. The sequencing input was PBMCs. The CDR3 bases are TGTGCCAGCAGTGGGGCATCAGGGGGATGGGGCAGAAACACTGAAGCTTTCTTT. Translated, it gives CASSGASGGWGRNTEAFF.